What follows are 26 T cell receptor beta chains derived from one specimen sequenced in a study of cytomegalovirus exposure and HLA in healthy donors. The PCR employed 60 Vbeta primers together with 13 Jbeta primers. Measured with immunoSEQ multiplex PCR; TCRdb has only the in-frame clones, and not every one. Found here are some 180,000 clones, roughly three quarters of them singletons; the top ten hold 2.9%. The sequenced sample consisted of PBMCs. Source of these receptors: a male donor in good health and CMV-seronegative.

The genes are TRBV28 and TRBJ1-2; maybe TRBD1 (5 bases). Germline V gene sequence: CDR1 MDHEN, CDR2 SYDVKM. This CDR3 comprises 13 residues. V lost 5 bases and J 2 bases, leaving 9 bases between the germline ends. CDR3 sequence (DNA): TGTGCCAGCAGTCCCCCAGGGAACTATGGCTACACCTTC. It yields the protein CASSPPGNYGYTF.

V and J are TRBV6-6 and TRBJ1-5, with D possibly TRBD1 on 5 matching bases. CDR1 is MNHNY, CDR2 SVGAGI, per germline (reference sequence). Trimming took 4 bases from V and 4 from J, leaving 11 bases between them. CDR3 length equals 14 residues. The CDR3 DNA follows: TGTGCCAGCAGTTTGTCAGGGTGGAATCAGCCCCAGCATTTT. This sequence encodes CASSLSGWNQPQHF.

The J gene is TRBJ1-1, the V gene TRBV12-5; 7 bases are a match to TRBD1. Germline V gives CDR1 LGHNT, CDR2 FRNRAP. The CDR3 totals 15 residues. V gave up 1 base and J gave up 4 bases; unmatched junction bases: 6. Written as DNA, the CDR3 is TGTGCTAGTGGTTTGGGAGGGGGCCTCGGCACTGAAGCTTTCTTT. Amino acids: CASGLGGGLGTEAFF. Filled out from reference TRBV12-5 and TRBJ1-1, the complete variable domain reads DARVTQTPRHKVTEMGQEVTMRCQPILGHNTVFWYRQTMMQGLELLAYFRNRAPLDDSGMPKDRFSAEMPDATLATLKIQPSEPRDSAVYFCASGLGGGLGTEAFFGQGTRLTVV.

The chain uses TRBV19 and TRBJ1-5; the D gene is possibly TRBD1 (5 bases). The germline V gene has CDR1 LNHDA and CDR2 SQIVND (reference sequence). Trimming left V 7 bases short and J 0 bases short, with 10 bases between. This CDR3 has 14 amino acids. The CDR3 loop is CASTGGNSNQPQHF. The CDR3, as DNA: TGTGCCAGTACGGGGGGGAATAGCAATCAGCCCCAGCATTTT.

V usage is TRBV6-1 and J usage is TRBJ2-7, with D tentatively TRBD1 (5 bases). Germline V lookup: CDR1 MNHNS, CDR2 SASEGT. V lost 2 bases, J lost 2 bases, and 16 bases lay in between. This CDR3 has 16 amino acids. The CDR3 bases are TGTGCCAGCAGTGAAAGGGCAGTGAAGGGGACCTACGAGCAGTACTTC. This translates into CASSERAVKGTYEQYF.

The rearrangement links TRBV4-1 to TRBJ1-5; TRBD1 might be the D (6 bases). V was shortened by 1 base and J by 1 base, with 8 bases between the two germline ends. Germline CDR1 MGHRA, CDR2 YSYEKL. The CDR3 covers 15 residues. The CDR3 DNA reads TGCGCCAGCAGCCAAGGAGGGGGAAGCAATCAGCCCCAGCATTTT. It yields the protein CASSQGGGSNQPQHF.

The rearrangement uses TRBV30 and TRBJ1-5; D gene uncertain. The germline V gene encodes CDR1 GTSNPN and CDR2 SVGIG (reference sequence). This CDR3 contains 14 residues. Trimming shortened V by 0 bases and J by 6 bases, and 12 bases separated the two germline ends. The chain's CDR3 is CAWSVEAPCQPQHF. DNA for the CDR3: TGTGCCTGGAGTGTCGAAGCTCCCTGTCAGCCCCAGCATTTT.

The chain uses TRBV9 and TRBJ2-2; possibly TRBD2 for D (5 bases). Trimming took 0 bases from V and 2 from J, leaving 14 bases between them. Germline CDR1 SGDLS, CDR2 YYNGEE. This CDR3 has 17 residues. CDR3 DNA: TGTGCCAGCAGCGTAGTCGATACGGGAATAAACACCGGGGAGCTGTTTTTT. Its translation is CASSVVDTGINTGELFF.

The chain links TRBV5-1 to TRBJ2-3; no definite D call. Germline V gene lookup returns CDR1 SGHRS and CDR2 YFSETQ. Trimming took off 4 bases at V and 0 bases at J, with 9 bases between the two ends. This CDR3 region has 14 residues. The CDR3 protein is CASSPGPSTDTQYF. DNA of the CDR3: TGCGCCAGCAGCCCAGGTCCCAGCACAGATACGCAGTATTTT.

A single count supports this clone. This chain connects TRBV15 to TRBJ2-3; TRBD2 matches 8 bases. Germline V lookup: CDR1 LNHNV, CDR2 YYDKDF (reference sequence). J gave up 8 bases and V 4 bases, and 8 bases lay outside the gene matches. The CDR3 extends over 14 amino acids. The CDR3 sequence is CATSKRELEGTQYF. CDR3 nucleotide sequence: TGTGCCACCAGCAAGCGGGAGTTGGAAGGTACGCAGTATTTT.

The V call is TRBV9, the J call TRBJ2-2; D is undetermined. This CDR3 has 13 amino acids. Germline CDR1 reads SGDLS; CDR2 reads YYNGEE. The ends were cut back, 3 bases at V and 6 bases at J, with 9 bases in the middle. As DNA, the CDR3 is TGTGCCAGCAGCGAATCCTTGTCCGGGGAGCTGTTTTTT. This translates into CASSESLSGELFF.

V is TRBV9 and J is TRBJ1-2; D might be TRBD1 (5 bases). Germline CDR1 SGDLS, CDR2 YYNGEE. The CDR3 spans 14 residues. Trimming took off 5 bases at V and 6 bases at J, with 17 bases between the two ends. This CDR3 reads CASRPGVGVHGYTF. The CDR3 nucleotides read TGTGCCAGCAGACCGGGGGTCGGGGTCCATGGCTACACCTTC.

The gene calls are TRBV28 and TRBJ2-7, with 9 bases that match TRBD2. Germline V gene lookup returns CDR1 MDHEN and CDR2 SYDVKM. The V segment lost 5 bases and the J segment 5 bases; nucleotides outside the gene matches: 7. The CDR3 is 14 amino acids. The CDR3 DNA follows: TGTGCCAGCAGTCTCCCGGGACTAGCTCACGAGCAGTACTTC. Its protein is CASSLPGLAHEQYF.

The chain recombines TRBV10-3 with TRBJ1-2; D is possibly TRBD1 (6 bases). The V gene's germline CDR1 is ENHRY and CDR2 SYGVKD. The ends were cut back, 0 bases at V and 4 bases at J, with 15 bases in the middle. CDR3 length: 16 amino acids. The CDR3 DNA sequence: TGTGCCATCAGTGAGTCCGGGGGGCGAGAACCCTATGGCTACACCTTC. Translating gives CAISESGGREPYGYTF.

This clone was detected once. The gene calls are TRBV5-1 and TRBJ2-7; maybe TRBD1 (6 bases). Germline CDR1 reads SGHRS; CDR2 reads YFSETQ. The CDR3 is 16 residues long. V was shortened by 5 bases and J by 0 bases, with 18 bases between the two germline ends. The DNA for the CDR3 is TGCGCCAGCAGGCCTACAGGGCTGCCAAGCTCCTACGAGCAGTACTTC. Residues: CASRPTGLPSSYEQYF.

This clone was seen a few times. One junction end does not reproduce the germline sequence, and a read error may be involved. The chain recombines TRBV6-1 with TRBJ1-5; D perhaps matches TRBD1 (5 bases). Germline V gene sequence: CDR1 MNHNS, CDR2 SASEGT. This CDR3 region has 14 residues. The CDR3 sequence: CASSEDGWTGGRDF. CDR3 in DNA: TGTGCCAGCAGTGAAGATGGTTGGACGGGGGGACGGGATTTT.

This chain joins TRBV30 and TRBJ1-5; possibly TRBD1 for D (5 bases). Germline-derived CDR1 and CDR2 are GTSNPN and SVGIG (reference sequence). The CDR3 contains 14 residues. Trimming cost V 4 bases and J 1 base, with 11 bases left between them. The CDR3 is CAWMAGGSNQPQHF. DNA of the CDR3: TGTGCCTGGATGGCCGGGGGGAGCAATCAGCCCCAGCATTTT.

The chain recombines TRBV30 with TRBJ2-7; D unclear. CDR3 size: 12 residues. Germline values: CDR1 GTSNPN, CDR2 SVGIG (reference sequence). The V gene lost 4 bases and the J gene lost 1 base, with 8 bases spanning the gap. In nucleotides, the CDR3 is TGTGCCTGGAAGCCGATTTCCTACGAGCAGTACTTC. As protein: CAWKPISYEQYF. Looking up the rest from reference TRBV30 and TRBJ2-7 gives the full variable domain: SQTIHQWPATLVQPVGSPLSLECTVEGTSNPNLYWYRQAAGRGLQLLFYSVGIGQISSEVPQNLSASRPQDRQFILSSKKLLLSDSGFYLCAWKPISYEQYFGPGTRLTVT.

This chain joins TRBV5-1 and TRBJ1-6, with TRBD1 identical over 9 bases. CDR3 length: 15 amino acids. Germline V lookup: CDR1 SGHRS, CDR2 YFSETQ. Unmatched junction bases numbered 6, after V lost 2 bases and J lost 9 bases. In DNA, the CDR3 is TGCGCCAGCAGCTTAGGGGGACAGGGCAGTTCACCCCTCCACTTT. This encodes CASSLGGQGSSPLHF.

This rearrangement joins TRBV6-6 to TRBJ2-7; TRBD1 agrees at 8 bases. Germline V gene lookup returns CDR1 MNHNY and CDR2 SVGAGI (reference sequence). The CDR3 is 14 amino acids. V trimming: 6 bases; J trimming: 4 bases; junction bases outside the gene matches: 8. The CDR3 sequence is CASRPAGGAYEQYF. CDR3 coding DNA: TGTGCCAGCAGGCCGGCAGGGGGCGCGTACGAGCAGTACTTC.

DNA for the CDR3: TGTGCCAGCACCCTGGGAGGGGGAGAGACCCAGTACTTC. Protein sequence: CASTLGGGETQYF. The chain couples TRBV6-5 to TRBJ2-5, with D possibly TRBD2 on 7 matching bases. Trimming shortened V by 7 bases and J by 4 bases, and 13 bases separated the two germline ends. CDR1 MNHEY and CDR2 SVGAGI come from the germline V gene. The CDR3 consists of 13 residues.

This chain's CDR3 is CASSPRGTELYNEQFF. CDR3 sequence (DNA): TGTGCCAGCTCACCGCGCGGGACCGAACTGTACAATGAGCAGTTCTTC. J is TRBJ2-1 and V is TRBV18; D is possibly TRBD2 (6 bases). Deletions cut 3 bases from V and 4 bases from J, with 16 bases between. The CDR3 extends over 16 amino acids. Looked up from germline, CDR1 is KGHSH and CDR2 is LQKENI. The variable domain in full, completed from reference TRBV18 and TRBJ2-1, reads NAGVMQNPRHLVRRRGQEARLRCSPMKGHSHVYWYRQLPEEGLKFMVYLQKENIIDESGMPKERFSAEFPKEGPSILRIQQVVRGDSAAYFCASSPRGTELYNEQFFGPGTRLTVL.

V gene TRBV6-1 combines with J gene TRBJ2-3, with D perhaps matching TRBD2 (5 bases). The V gene lost 6 bases and the J gene lost 0 bases, with 10 bases spanning the gap. Germline CDR1 reads MNHNS; CDR2 reads SASEGT. There are 14 residues in the CDR3. CDR3 region: CASRSTGSTDTQYF. Here the CDR3 DNA reads TGTGCCAGCAGGTCCACGGGAAGCACAGATACGCAGTATTTT.

The genes are TRBV30 and TRBJ1-6; D not certain. The V end was cut by 3 bases, the J end by 7 bases, with 13 bases between. The CDR3 covers 14 residues. CDR1 is GTSNPN and CDR2 is SVGIG in the germline V gene (reference sequence). This CDR3 reads CAWSPPYRNSPLHF. The CDR3 bases are TGTGCCTGGAGCCCACCCTACCGGAATTCACCCCTCCACTTT. The whole variable domain, filled in from reference TRBV30 and TRBJ1-6, reads SQTIHQWPATLVQPVGSPLSLECTVEGTSNPNLYWYRQAAGRGLQLLFYSVGIGQISSEVPQNLSASRPQDRQFILSSKKLLLSDSGFYLCAWSPPYRNSPLHFGNGTRLTVT.

This clone was seen more than once but under ten times. Other DNA variants within this sample encode the same CDR3. Here the CDR3 DNA reads TGCGCCAGCAGCTTGGGGGGGGGCTCCTACAATGAGCAGTTCTTC. Translated, it gives CASSLGGGSYNEQFF. The genes are TRBV5-1 and TRBJ2-1; 7 bases map to TRBD2. This CDR3 region has 15 residues. In germline, CDR1 is SGHRS, CDR2 YFSETQ. J gave up 0 bases and V 0 bases, and 0 bases lay outside the gene matches.

The CDR3 nucleotides are TGTGCCAGCGGGACAGGCACGAACTCTGGGGCCAACGTCCTGACTTTC. Translating gives CASGTGTNSGANVLTF. The chain recombines TRBV6-6 with TRBJ2-6; TRBD1 matches at 8 bases. The V gene's germline CDR1 is MNHNY and CDR2 SVGAGI (reference sequence). This CDR3 has 16 residues. The V segment lost 8 bases and the J segment 0 bases; nucleotides outside the gene matches: 6.